The 17 T cell receptor beta chains presented below share a single source sample, sequenced in a study of shared clonotypes between healthy human individuals. Some clones are missing from TCRdb's copy, which holds only in-frame ones; the method was immunoSEQ multiplex PCR. Among approximately 1,500,000 clones listed, roughly 96% were seen once. The material sequenced was naive CD4+ T cells sorted from blood. Subset given: CD45RA+ positively selected. The receptor set was obtained from a man aged 25-45 years in good health.

The chain couples TRBV27 to TRBJ2-1, with TRBD2 identical over 8 bases. Trimming cost V 3 bases and J 3 bases; bases outside gene matches: 1. Per germline, CDR1 MNHEY and CDR2 SMNVEV (reference sequence). The CDR3 is 14 amino acids. This CDR3 is CASSFSGDYNEQFF. CDR3 DNA sequence: TGTGCCAGCAGTTTTAGCGGGGACTACAATGAGCAGTTCTTC.

The chain links TRBV7-9 to TRBJ2-7, with D possibly matching TRBD1 (6 bases). The CDR3 is made up of 12 amino acids. The V gene's germline CDR1 is SEHNR and CDR2 FQNEAQ (reference sequence). The V end lost 5 bases, the J end lost 6 bases, and 11 bases lay between the germline ends. CDR3 DNA sequence: TGTGCCAGCAGCCCCCAGGGGCGCGAGCAGTACTTC. Translated: CASSPQGREQYF.

V usage is TRBV15 and J usage is TRBJ1-4; D is ambiguous. V was trimmed by 0 bases and J by 6 bases, leaving 11 bases between them. The CDR3 covers 15 residues. Germline CDR1 LNHNV, CDR2 YYDKDF (reference sequence). The CDR3 DNA reads as TGTGCCACCAGCAGAGAGGCTGGAGGCCATGAAAAACTGTTTTTT. Amino acids: CATSREAGGHEKLFF.

The rearrangement uses TRBV9 and TRBJ2-1; tentative D call: TRBD2 (7 bases). Germline values: CDR1 SGDLS, CDR2 YYNGEE. The germline V and J ends were trimmed by 0 bases and 1 base, with 23 bases remaining between them. The CDR3 runs 20 residues. CDR3 amino acids: CASSVARGQSERGSYNEQFF. The CDR3 DNA reads as TGTGCCAGCAGCGTAGCTCGAGGACAGTCTGAGCGGGGATCCTACAATGAGCAGTTCTTC. Full variable domain (rest looked up from reference TRBV9 and TRBJ2-1): DSGVTQTPKHLITATGQRVTLRCSPRSGDLSVYWYQQSLDQGLQFLIQYYNGEERAKGNILERFSAQQFPDLHSELNLSSLELGDSALYFCASSVARGQSERGSYNEQFFGPGTRLTVL.

With regard to this clone: In the same sample, other DNA sequences code for this CDR3. V is TRBV10-3 and J is TRBJ2-3; D not resolved. Germline V gives CDR1 ENHRY, CDR2 SYGVKD. There are 12 residues in the CDR3. V was cut by 6 bases and J by 2 bases, with 6 bases left in between. As DNA, the CDR3 is TGTGCCATCAGAGGAGACACAGATACGCAGTATTTT. Its protein product is CAIRGDTDTQYF.

CDR3 in amino acids: CASSQDREVAWEQFF. The DNA for the CDR3 is TGTGCCAGCAGCCAAGATAGGGAAGTAGCCTGGGAGCAGTTCTTC. The rearrangement joins TRBV4-2 to TRBJ2-1; no firm D call. The germline CDR1 and CDR2 sequences are LGHNA and YNFKEQ. The CDR3 is made up of 15 amino acids. Trimming cost V 0 bases and J 10 bases, with 16 bases left between them.

The chain carries TRBV28 and TRBJ2-2; 7 bases match TRBD2. V shed 7 bases, J shed 4 bases, and the junction held 12 bases outside the gene matches. CDR1 MDHEN and CDR2 SYDVKM come from the germline V gene. This CDR3 contains 16 residues. CDR3 coding DNA: TGTGCCAGCACCCCTATAGCGGGCTGGTCCACCGGGGAGCTGTTTTTT. Protein product: CASTPIAGWSTGELFF.

Regarding this clone: The sample has other DNA sequences that encode this CDR3 too. This chain uses TRBV5-1 with TRBJ2-3, with TRBD2 matching 7 bases. CDR1 is SGHRS, CDR2 YFSETQ, per germline. V shed 2 bases and J 3 bases; nucleotides not matched to a gene: 3. CDR3 length: 14 residues. CDR3 nucleotides: TGCGCCAGCAGCTTTGGCGGGAGTACAGATACGCAGTATTTT. This codes for CASSFGGSTDTQYF.

This chain uses TRBV18 with TRBJ1-1; 7 positions agree with TRBD1. Germline V lookup: CDR1 KGHSH, CDR2 LQKENI. V shed 4 bases and J 2 bases; nucleotides not matched to a gene: 7. The CDR3 length is 15 residues. CDR3 nucleotides: TGTGCCAGCTCACTTTGGACAGGTAAAAACACTGAAGCTTTCTTT. It yields the protein CASSLWTGKNTEAFF.

The chain links TRBV19 to TRBJ1-3, with no clear D. V was shortened by 8 bases and J by 3 bases, with 14 bases between the two germline ends. The CDR3 runs 14 residues. The germline gives CDR1 LNHDA, CDR2 SQIVND (reference sequence). The CDR3 sequence is CASRTTLFGNTIYF. The CDR3 nucleotides read TGTGCCAGTCGCACGACATTGTTTGGAAACACCATATATTTT.

The genes are TRBV28 and TRBJ1-2; maybe TRBD1 (6 bases). Germline-derived CDR1 and CDR2 are MDHEN and SYDVKM. V lost 2 bases to trimming and J lost 5 bases, with 15 bases between them. The CDR3 has 15 residues. The CDR3 region is CASSLKQGGGYGYTF. CDR3 sequence (DNA): TGTGCCAGCAGTTTAAAACAGGGAGGGGGATATGGCTACACCTTC.

The gene calls are TRBV6-5 and TRBJ1-1, with a tentative D call TRBD1 (5 bases). Trimming removed 5 bases from V and 1 base from J, with 14 bases in between. Per the germline V gene, CDR1 is MNHEY and CDR2 is SVGAGI. The CDR3 sequence is 15 residues long. CDR3 DNA sequence: TGTGCCAGCAGTAACGGACACTACAAGAACACTGAAGCTTTCTTT. Translation gives CASSNGHYKNTEAFF.

The V gene is TRBV18, the J gene TRBJ2-1, with D tentatively TRBD1 (5 bases). This CDR3 has 18 amino acids. Deletions cut 3 bases from V and 4 bases from J, with 22 bases between. Germline lookup yields CDR1 KGHSH and CDR2 LQKENI. The CDR3 loop is CASSPSTAQGWGYNEQFF. Here the CDR3 DNA reads TGTGCCAGCTCACCTTCTACAGCCCAGGGATGGGGATACAATGAGCAGTTCTTC. The full variable domain, with the rest looked up from reference TRBV18 and TRBJ2-1, is NAGVMQNPRHLVRRRGQEARLRCSPMKGHSHVYWYRQLPEEGLKFMVYLQKENIIDESGMPKERFSAEFPKEGPSILRIQQVVRGDSAAYFCASSPSTAQGWGYNEQFFGPGTRLTVL.

As DNA, the CDR3 is TGTGCCAGAAGCTTGGGGGTAGGGCTTAGCACAGATACGCAGTATTTT. As protein: CARSLGVGLSTDTQYF. The V call is TRBV5-3, the J call TRBJ2-3; D gene ambiguous. TRBV5-3 is recorded as an ORF, its role being uncertain. The CDR3 consists of 16 residues. Between the trimmed V and J ends, which lost 0 bases and 0 bases, there was a span of 11 bases.

The gene calls are TRBV5-8 and TRBJ1-1, with 8 bases aligning to TRBD1. The J segment lost 1 base and the V segment lost 4 bases, leaving 9 bases of the junction unmatched. The CDR3 loop spans 16 amino acids. Looked up from germline, CDR1 is SGHTS and CDR2 is YDEGEE. The CDR3 bases are TGTGCCAGCAGCCCAGTAATTGACAGGGGGAACACTGAAGCTTTCTTT. This translates into CASSPVIDRGNTEAFF.

The chain couples TRBV6-1 to TRBJ1-5, with 8 nucleotides matching TRBD1. This CDR3 comprises 13 residues. J lost 7 bases, V lost 10 bases, and 9 bases had no gene match. CDR1 MNHNS and CDR2 SASEGT come from the germline V gene. This chain's CDR3 is CATKTGAWQPQHF. The CDR3 DNA follows: TGTGCCACTAAGACAGGGGCTTGGCAGCCCCAGCATTTT.

The rearrangement joins TRBV2 to TRBJ2-5; the D gene is possibly TRBD1 (7 bases). V lost 3 bases, J lost 1 base, and 12 bases lay in between. Germline CDR1 SNHLY, CDR2 FYNNEI. The CDR3 is 15 residues long. CDR3 sequence (DNA): TGTGCCAGCAGTGAGGAGGGGACAGCCCAAGAGACCCAGTACTTC. It encodes CASSEEGTAQETQYF.